These 21 T cell receptor beta chains came from one sample sequenced in a study of T cell changes during pregnancy in multiple sclerosis. Using immunoSEQ multiplex PCR, the repertoire was profiled, and TCRdb retains in-frame clones only, with some absent. The sample lists some 52,000 clones, around nine tenths occurring once. Specimen: CD4+ T cells from peripheral blood mononuclear cells, collected before pregnancy. These receptor sequences come from a female donor with multiple sclerosis, enrolled in a pregnancy study.

The V gene is TRBV28, the J gene TRBJ2-3; TRBD2 aligns across 7 bases. CDR1 and CDR2 (germline): MDHEN, SYDVKM. J was trimmed by 6 bases and V by 2 bases; bases with no gene match: 8. CDR3 size: 15 residues. CDR3 protein: CASSLSGNMRDTQYF. The DNA for the CDR3 is TGTGCCAGCAGTTTAAGCGGGAATATGAGGGATACGCAGTATTTT.

The chain recombines TRBV11-2 with TRBJ2-7; 8 nucleotides align to TRBD2. This CDR3 is 14 amino acids long. V lost 4 bases to trimming and J lost 6 bases; unmatched junction nucleotides: 8. Germline-derived CDR1 and CDR2 are SGHAT and FQNNGV. CDR3 residues: CASSSTRGEGEQYF. The CDR3 DNA follows: TGTGCCAGCAGCTCCACGCGGGGGGAAGGCGAGCAGTACTTC.

The chain joins TRBV10-1 to TRBJ2-3; 8 bases map to TRBD1. Germline loops: CDR1 WNHNN, CDR2 SYGVQD (reference sequence). CDR3 length equals 17 residues. V trimming: 2 bases; J trimming: 4 bases; junction bases outside the gene matches: 11. The CDR3 reads CASSEDQGALRSDTQYF. CDR3 DNA sequence: TGCGCCAGCAGTGAGGATCAGGGGGCGCTAAGGTCAGATACGCAGTATTTT.

V gene TRBV30 combines with J gene TRBJ2-2; TRBD1 matches 9 bases. The CDR3 length is 15 residues. The germline V gene has CDR1 GTSNPN and CDR2 SVGIG (reference sequence). The trim removed 3 bases at V and 5 bases at J, leaving 7 bases unmatched. CDR3 bases: TGTGCCTGGAGGTACGGACAGGGGAGAACCGGGGAGCTGTTTTTT. This translates into CAWRYGQGRTGELFF.

The rearrangement joins TRBV5-1 to TRBJ2-2; no definite D call. V was pared by 4 bases and J by 2 bases, with 12 bases between. Germline CDR1 reads SGHRS; CDR2 reads YFSETQ. There are 15 residues in the CDR3. DNA of the CDR3: TGCGCCAGCAGCCCGGCTGCGGCCAACACCGGGGAGCTGTTTTTT. Amino acid sequence: CASSPAAANTGELFF.

This clone was detected only once. This chain connects TRBV27 to TRBJ2-6; 9 positions match TRBD1. With V trimmed by 1 base and J by 0 bases, 7 bases remained unmatched. The length of the CDR3 is 19 residues. CDR1 and CDR2 from the germline V gene are MNHEY and SMNVEV (reference sequence). The CDR3 region has the DNA TGTGCCAGCAGTTTATATGCGGGACAGGGCCTCTCTGGGGCCAACGTCCTGACTTTC. Its protein is CASSLYAGQGLSGANVLTF.

The chain carries TRBV5-1 and TRBJ2-1, with D unresolved. The length of the CDR3 is 12 residues. CDR1 is SGHRS, CDR2 YFSETQ, per germline. Trimming pared 4 bases from V and 7 bases from J, leaving 9 bases between. Here the CDR3 reads CASSGLSNEQFF. The CDR3 DNA is TGCGCCAGCAGCGGGCTTAGTAATGAGCAGTTCTTC.

The chain uses TRBV10-2 and TRBJ2-7; the D gene is possibly TRBD1 (6 bases). Trimming took off 6 bases at V and 7 bases at J, with 37 bases between the two ends. This CDR3 contains 20 residues. In germline, CDR1 is WSHSY, CDR2 SAAADI. This CDR3 is CASSRQQSRRTGTSVWEQYF. CDR3 in DNA: TGCGCCAGCAGCCGCCAGCAGTCCCGAAGAACCGGGACATCCGTGTGGGAGCAGTACTTC.

The chain links TRBV5-5 to TRBJ2-7; 10 nucleotides line up with TRBD2. Germline V gene sequence: CDR1 SGHKS, CDR2 YYEKEE (reference sequence). The CDR3 has 16 residues. The J segment lost 3 bases and the V segment lost 0 bases, leaving 6 bases of the junction unmatched. The CDR3 sequence: CASSLAPSGSLYEQYF. CDR3 coding DNA: TGTGCCAGCAGCTTGGCCCCTAGCGGGAGTCTCTACGAGCAGTACTTC.

Only one count was recorded for this clone. The genes are TRBV7-2 and TRBJ2-7; 9 bases line up with TRBD1. V shed 4 bases and J 4 bases; nucleotides not matched to a gene: 5. CDR1 and CDR2 (germline): SGHTA, FQGNSA. The CDR3 runs to 14 residues. In DNA form, the CDR3 reads TGTGCCAGCAGCTCGGACAGGGGTCGGTACGAGCAGTACTTC. It yields the protein CASSSDRGRYEQYF. Combining the CDR3 with reference TRBV7-2 and TRBJ2-7 gives the whole variable domain GAGVSQSPSNKVTEKGKDVELRCDPISGHTALYWYRQSLGQGLEFLIYFQGNSAPDKSGLPSDRFSAERTGGSVSTLTIQRTQQEDSAVYLCASSSDRGRYEQYFGPGTRLTVT.

The chain joins TRBV7-9 to TRBJ1-3; D not certain. This CDR3 spans 15 amino acids. CDR1 is SEHNR, CDR2 FQNEAQ, per germline (reference sequence). Trimming pared 0 bases from V and 4 bases from J, leaving 10 bases between. For the CDR3, the DNA is TGTGCCAGCAGCTTAGCAGCGATTACCGGAAACACCATATATTTT. It is translated as CASSLAAITGNTIYF.

The V and J genes are TRBV5-6 and TRBJ2-3; D not resolved. This CDR3 is built from 14 residues. Germline CDR1 is SGHDT and CDR2 is YYEEEE. Trimming stripped 0 bases from V and 0 bases from J, with 5 bases between. Written as DNA, the CDR3 is TGTGCCAGCAGCTTGGGGCAGAGCACAGATACGCAGTATTTT. It codes for CASSLGQSTDTQYF.

The rearrangement joins TRBV6-5 to TRBJ1-1; TRBD1 aligns across 11 bases. The CDR3 has 15 amino acids. The trim removed 4 bases at V and 3 bases at J, leaving 4 bases unmatched. Germline V gene sequence: CDR1 MNHEY, CDR2 SVGAGI. The CDR3, as DNA: TGTGCCAGCAGTTGGACAGGGGGCGGGGACACTGAAGCTTTCTTT. Its translation: CASSWTGGGDTEAFF.

The chain recombines TRBV7-9 with TRBJ2-4; 9 nucleotides match TRBD1. Germline assignment: CDR1 SEHNR and CDR2 FQNEAQ (reference sequence). V lost 1 base and J lost 0; bases outside the gene matches: 7. The CDR3 sequence is 18 residues long. The CDR3 DNA is TGTGCCAGCAGCTTAGGGGGAACAGGGGGCCAAGCCAAAAACATTCAGTACTTC. Protein: CASSLGGTGGQAKNIQYF.

V usage is TRBV28 and J usage is TRBJ2-7; the D is unclear. Trimming removed 2 bases from V and 0 bases from J, with 8 bases in between. Germline V gives CDR1 MDHEN, CDR2 SYDVKM. The CDR3 spans 14 residues. The CDR3 here is CASSLAGSSYEQYF. The CDR3 DNA is TGTGCCAGCAGTTTAGCAGGCAGCTCCTACGAGCAGTACTTC.

The rearrangement uses TRBV30 and TRBJ1-2; 7 positions match TRBD1. Germline V gives CDR1 GTSNPN, CDR2 SVGIG (reference sequence). V was clipped by 4 bases and J by 6 bases; unmatched bases: 11. The CDR3 length is 14 residues. The chain's CDR3 is CAWTRQQGIDGYTF. As DNA, the CDR3 is TGTGCCTGGACCCGACAACAGGGGATAGATGGCTACACCTTC.

The genes are TRBV4-3 and TRBJ2-1, with 9 bases aligning to TRBD1. This CDR3 is 13 amino acids long. CDR1 LGHNA and CDR2 YSLEER come from the germline V gene. V lost 0 bases and J lost 12; bases outside the gene matches: 3. CDR3 region: CASSQDVGQGQFF. CDR3 DNA sequence: TGCGCCAGCAGCCAAGACGTGGGACAGGGGCAGTTCTTC.

The chain combines TRBV2 with TRBJ1-5; the D gene is possibly TRBD1 (6 bases). Per germline, CDR1 SNHLY and CDR2 FYNNEI. Trimming stripped 4 bases from V and 2 bases from J, with 9 bases between. The CDR3 is 14 residues long. The CDR3 reads CASSGNRGNQPQHF. The CDR3 nucleotides read TGTGCCAGCAGTGGAAACAGGGGCAATCAGCCCCAGCATTTT.

The rearrangement links TRBV2 to TRBJ2-3; TRBD2 agrees at 10 bases. With 0 bases clipped from V and 0 bases from J, the junction kept 15 bases outside the gene matches. The CDR3 length is 21 residues. Germline CDR1 is SNHLY and CDR2 is FYNNEI. The chain's CDR3 is CASSEALRLAGLVSSTDTQYF. The CDR3 DNA is TGTGCCAGCAGTGAAGCGCTTCGACTAGCGGGCCTTGTATCTAGCACAGATACGCAGTATTTT.

J is TRBJ2-3 and V is TRBV29-1, with a weak D call TRBD1 (6 bases). This CDR3 region has 13 residues. V was pared by 8 bases and J by 4 bases, with 16 bases between. Germline V CDR1 and CDR2: SQVTM, ANQGSEA. CDR3 in DNA: TGCAGCCTTCGACAGGATCCACCAGATACGCAGTATTTT. This encodes CSLRQDPPDTQYF.

J is TRBJ1-4 and V is TRBV4-3; TRBD1 is a possible D gene (6 bases). V lost 4 bases, J lost 8 bases, and 14 bases lay in between. CDR1 is LGHNA and CDR2 is YSLEER in the germline V gene. There are 14 residues in the CDR3. CDR3 DNA sequence: TGCGCCAGCAGCCGCCGACAGGTCGAGGAAAAACTGTTTTTT. Amino acid sequence: CASSRRQVEEKLFF.